This T cell receptor (beta chain) is drawn from a study of OX40 agonist ivuxolimab in advanced cancers. There are 16 residues in the CDR3. Looked up from germline, CDR1 is SGDLS and CDR2 is YYNGEE. With V trimmed by 4 bases and J by 2 bases, 9 bases remained unmatched. The repertoire was sequenced with immunoSEQ multiplex PCR; TCRdb's copy has only in-frame clones and lacks some. The data show roughly 99,000 clones, roughly 90% seen once. Specimen: CD4+ or CD8+ T cells sorted from blood, collected in a trial of the OX40 agonist ivuxolimab. The receptor comes from an adult with an advanced solid tumor such as melanoma, head and neck, liver or kidney cancer. This chain uses TRBV9 with TRBJ1-3, with 7 bases matching TRBD1. For the CDR3, the DNA is TGTGCCAGCAGCACCCTCAGACAGGGTGCTGGAAACACCATATATTTT. This encodes CASSTLRQGAGNTIYF.